This T cell receptor beta chain appears in the sequencing data of a study of metastatic and nonmetastatic thyroid tumors. The overall study: The authors compared repertoires across blood and tumor or nodule tissue from malignant and benign thyroid patients.

Authors' methods: Clinicopathological groups of papillary thyroid cancer showed CDR3 differences that were used to build a distant-metastasis classifier. With MiXCR, TCRdb reprocessed the PCR reads. V and J calls and clone size were set by TCRdb, not the authors. This table has about 40,000 clones, 16% appearing once. Every patient was untreated before thyroid surgery. General study results and limits: For both blood and tumor, malignant thyroid tumors reportedly showed significantly higher TCR beta diversity than benign nodules did.

Germline V lookup: CDR1 SNHLY, CDR2 FYNNEI. V shed 7 bases and J 6 bases; nucleotides not matched to a gene: 10. This CDR3 contains 15 residues. At least ten counts were recorded for this clone. What it binds is unknown. The V call is TRBV2, the J call TRBJ1-1, with 11 bases fitting TRBD1. The clonotype comes from a female donor with papillary thyroid cancer or a benign thyroid nodule (not recorded which). Some clones in this sample may be carry-over from other donors' samples. Sequenced: blood. CDR3 residues: CASKGQGGRWAEAFF. The CDR3 coding sequence is TGTGCCAGCAAGGGACAGGGGGGAAGGTGGGCTGAAGCTTTCTTT.